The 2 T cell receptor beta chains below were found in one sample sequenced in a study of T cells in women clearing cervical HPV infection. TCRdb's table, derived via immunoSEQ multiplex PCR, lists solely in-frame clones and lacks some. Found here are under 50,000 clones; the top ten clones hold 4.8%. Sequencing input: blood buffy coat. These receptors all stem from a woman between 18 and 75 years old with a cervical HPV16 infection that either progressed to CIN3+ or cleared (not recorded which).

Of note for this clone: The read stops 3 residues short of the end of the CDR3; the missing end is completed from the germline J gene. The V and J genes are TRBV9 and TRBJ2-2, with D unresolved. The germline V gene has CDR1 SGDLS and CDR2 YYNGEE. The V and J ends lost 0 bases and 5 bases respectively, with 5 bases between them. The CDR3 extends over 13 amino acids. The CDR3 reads CASSVAQTGELFF. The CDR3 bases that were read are TGTGCCAGCAGCGTAGCCCAGACCGGGGAG.

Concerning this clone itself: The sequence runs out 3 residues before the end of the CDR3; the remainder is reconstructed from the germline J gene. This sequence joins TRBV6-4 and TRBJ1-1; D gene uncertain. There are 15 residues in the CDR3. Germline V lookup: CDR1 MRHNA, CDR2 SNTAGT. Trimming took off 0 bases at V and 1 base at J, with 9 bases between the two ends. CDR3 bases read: TGTGCCAGCAGTGACTCACAACACGCGAACACTGAA. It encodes CASSDSQHANTE. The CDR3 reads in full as CASSDSQHANTEAFF.